The present T cell receptor (beta chain) was sequenced within a study of cytomegalovirus exposure and HLA in healthy donors. PCR employed 60 Vbeta and 13 Jbeta primers. The method was immunoSEQ multiplex PCR; TCRdb's version includes in-frame clones alone and lacks a portion of them. The table has some 150,000 clones, 80% seen once. The CDR3 spans 16 residues. Trimming pared 0 bases from V and 1 base from J, leaving 11 bases between. Germline CDR1 and CDR2: SGHTS and YDEGEE. The specimen sequenced was PBMCs. The sequence was collected from a woman in her thirties or forties in good health and CMV-seropositive. The J gene is TRBJ2-1, the V gene TRBV5-8; possible D gene TRBD2, 5 bases. This CDR3 reads CASSLDPGYSYNEQFF. The DNA for the CDR3 is TGTGCCAGCAGCTTGGATCCGGGGTATTCCTACAATGAGCAGTTCTTC.